The 28 T cell receptor beta chains presented below share a single source sample, sequenced in a study of T cells in localized non-small cell lung cancer. The table came from immunoSEQ multiplex PCR; TCRdb's copy has only in-frame clones and leaves some out. The table has tens of thousands of clones, about 92% seen once; the top ten hold approximately 7%. Material: peripheral blood, obtained before any cancer treatment. Source of these receptors: a female donor at least 60 years old with stage I lung adenocarcinoma.

The J gene is TRBJ2-1, the V gene TRBV5-4; D is tentatively TRBD1 or TRBD2 (6 bases each). The germline V and J ends were trimmed by 2 bases and 8 bases, with 11 bases remaining between them. Germline V gene data show CDR1 as SGHNT and CDR2 as YYREEE (reference sequence). The CDR3 loop spans 13 amino acids. For the CDR3, the DNA is TGTGCCAGCAGCTTACAGGGAGGTGATGAGCAGTTCTTC. Amino acids: CASSLQGGDEQFF. Full variable domain (missing parts from reference TRBV5-4 and TRBJ2-1): ETGVTQSPTHLIKTRGQQVTLRCSSQSGHNTVSWYQQALGQGPQFIFQYYREEENGRGNFPPRFSGLQFPNYSSELNVNALELDDSALYLCASSLQGGDEQFFGPGTRLTVL.

The chain links TRBV19 to TRBJ1-2; TRBD1 matches 7 bases. This CDR3 has 13 amino acids. Germline assignment: CDR1 LNHDA and CDR2 SQIVND (reference sequence). V dropped 4 bases and J dropped 4; count of bases not matched to a gene: 3. The CDR3 DNA reads TGTGCCAGTAGTACCCGGGACAGCTATGGCTACACCTTC. This translates into CASSTRDSYGYTF. The full variable domain, in which reference TRBV19 and TRBJ1-2 provide the parts outside the CDR3, is DGGITQSPKYLFRKEGQNVTLSCEQNLNHDAMYWYRQDPGQGLRLIYYSQIVNDFQKGDIAEGYSVSREKKESFPLTVTSAQKNPTAFYLCASSTRDSYGYTFGSGTRLTVV.

The chain employs TRBV28 and TRBJ1-6; tentatively, D is TRBD1 (6 bases). The CDR3 totals 17 residues. Per the germline V gene, CDR1 is MDHEN and CDR2 is SYDVKM. V was shortened by 5 bases and J by 10 bases, with 24 bases between the two germline ends. DNA for the CDR3: TGTGCCAGCAGTACCTGGGGCGTGACAGGATCGACCTCACCCCTCCACTTT. Encoded protein: CASSTWGVTGSTSPLHF.

The chain recombines TRBV19 with TRBJ1-5, with a possible D match to TRBD1 (5 bases). V shed 6 bases and J shed 1 base, with 19 bases lying between them. Germline assignment: CDR1 LNHDA and CDR2 SQIVND (reference sequence). The CDR3 totals 17 residues. This CDR3 reads CASRLKGGVGSNQPQHF. As DNA, the CDR3 is TGTGCCAGTAGACTCAAAGGAGGGGTTGGGAGCAATCAGCCCCAGCATTTT.

This sequence joins TRBV7-8 and TRBJ1-1; possible D gene TRBD1, 6 bases. V was trimmed by 6 bases and J by 4 bases, leaving 18 bases between them. CDR3 size: 15 residues. Looked up from germline, CDR1 is SGHVS and CDR2 is FQNEAQ. CDR3 in amino acids: CASRRSGVGGTEAFF. The CDR3 DNA reads TGTGCCAGCAGACGCTCTGGGGTAGGGGGCACTGAAGCTTTCTTT.

This clone was seen a single time. The chain combines TRBV11-1 with TRBJ2-1; D is possibly TRBD2 (6 bases). CDR3 length equals 13 residues. Germline CDR1 is SGHAT and CDR2 is FQDESV (reference sequence). Trimming shortened V by 8 bases and J by 0 bases, and 8 bases separated the two germline ends. CDR3 coding DNA: TGTGCCAGCGGCGGGGCCTCCTACAATGAGCAGTTCTTC. This codes for CASGGASYNEQFF.

The chain uses TRBV5-1 and TRBJ2-7, with 11 bases matching TRBD1. The length of the CDR3 is 15 residues. In germline, CDR1 is SGHRS, CDR2 YFSETQ. V lost 4 bases to trimming and J lost 4 bases; unmatched junction nucleotides: 7. CDR3 in DNA: TGCGCCAGCAGCCTAGGACAGGGGGCGATGTACGAGCAGTACTTC. Encoded protein: CASSLGQGAMYEQYF.

The chain employs TRBV6-1 and TRBJ2-5; 10 bases fit TRBD1. Germline V gives CDR1 MNHNS, CDR2 SASEGT. The CDR3 has 13 amino acids. V lost 5 bases, J lost 4 bases, and 1 base stayed unmatched. The CDR3 is CASSWDRGETQYF. The CDR3 coding sequence is TGTGCCAGCAGTTGGGACAGGGGAGAGACCCAGTACTTC.

The CDR3 DNA follows: TGTGCCAGCAGCCGTACCTCCATCTTAGGCAATCAGCCCCAGCATTTT. Amino acid sequence: CASSRTSILGNQPQHF. This sequence joins TRBV28 and TRBJ1-5, with unresolved D. Between the trimmed V and J ends, which lost 6 bases and 2 bases, there was a span of 17 bases. The germline V gene encodes CDR1 MDHEN and CDR2 SYDVKM. The CDR3 totals 16 residues.

The J gene is TRBJ2-5, the V gene TRBV2; the match to TRBD1 covers 10 bases. The V and J ends lost 9 bases and 1 base, in that order; junction bases with no gene match: 2. The V gene's germline CDR1 is SNHLY and CDR2 FYNNEI. The CDR3 runs 13 residues. Written as DNA, the CDR3 is TGTGCCAGTAGGACAGGGGGCCAAGAGACCCAGTACTTC. Its protein product is CASRTGGQETQYF.

V and J are TRBV7-2 and TRBJ1-1, with no clear D. Germline V CDR1 and CDR2: SGHTA, FQGNSA. V was pared by 2 bases and J by 0 bases, with 4 bases between. This CDR3 spans 13 amino acids. The CDR3 spells CASSLRMNTEAFF. CDR3 coding DNA: TGTGCCAGCAGCTTAAGGATGAACACTGAAGCTTTCTTT.

This clone was seen a single time. The rearrangement links TRBV10-2 to TRBJ1-5; no firm D call. Germline V gene lookup returns CDR1 WSHSY and CDR2 SAAADI. The CDR3 contains 14 residues. V was trimmed by 2 bases and J by 2 bases, leaving 7 bases between them. CDR3 bases: TGCGCCAGCAGTGAGAGTGGGGGCAATCAGCCCCAGCATTTT. Protein product: CASSESGGNQPQHF.

This rearrangement joins TRBV9 to TRBJ2-7, with D possibly called TRBD1 or TRBD2 (6 bases each). The CDR3 has 15 amino acids. Per germline, CDR1 SGDLS and CDR2 YYNGEE. The V gene lost 0 bases and the J gene lost 2 bases, with 12 bases spanning the gap. In nucleotides, the CDR3 is TGTGCCAGCAGCGTAGCCCGGGGGCCTGCCTACGAGCAGTACTTC. Protein product: CASSVARGPAYEQYF.

The V call is TRBV2, the J call TRBJ1-3; 7 nucleotides align to TRBD1. Per germline, CDR1 SNHLY and CDR2 FYNNEI. The J segment lost 4 bases and the V segment lost 8 bases, leaving 5 bases of the junction unmatched. The CDR3 is 13 residues long. CDR3 sequence: CASRQGGGNTIYF. The DNA for the CDR3 is TGTGCCAGCCGACAGGGCGGGGGAAACACCATATATTTT.

The chain is built from TRBV6-4 and TRBJ2-3, with 8 nucleotides matching TRBD2. The V and J ends lost 3 bases and 1 base, in that order; junction bases with no gene match: 0. The CDR3 is 14 residues long. Per germline, CDR1 MRHNA and CDR2 SNTAGT. This CDR3 reads CASSEAGGTDTQYF. For the CDR3, the DNA is TGTGCCAGCAGTGAAGCGGGGGGCACAGATACGCAGTATTTT.

This clone was detected only once. This chain joins TRBV28 and TRBJ2-7; D is uncertain. V was clipped by 8 bases and J by 3 bases, with 8 bases between them. The length of the CDR3 is 11 residues. CDR1 and CDR2 from the germline V gene are MDHEN and SYDVKM. The CDR3 DNA reads TGTGCCAGCGAGTCCGACTACGAGCAGTACTTC. Protein: CASESDYEQYF.

The chain is built from TRBV5-6 and TRBJ2-3; 13 bases agree with TRBD2. The CDR3 covers 19 residues. With V trimmed by 3 bases and J by 3 bases, 13 bases remained unmatched. Germline V gene data show CDR1 as SGHDT and CDR2 as YYEEEE. Here the CDR3 reads CASSSTAGTSGDGTDTQYF. In DNA form, the CDR3 reads TGTGCCAGCAGCTCGACTGCCGGGACTAGCGGGGACGGGACAGATACGCAGTATTTT.

This clone has just one count. This rearrangement joins TRBV11-2 to TRBJ2-2; tentatively, D is TRBD1 (6 bases). Germline CDR1 and CDR2: SGHAT and FQNNGV. Trimming cost V 5 bases and J 6 bases, with 13 bases left between them. The CDR3 consists of 14 residues. The CDR3 DNA reads TGTGCCAGCAGCCCGGACAGAGGATCCGGGGAGCTGTTTTTT. As protein: CASSPDRGSGELFF.

CDR3 in amino acids: CASSPQGQEITGELFF. CDR3 coding DNA: TGCGCCAGCAGCCCCCAAGGACAGGAGATAACCGGGGAGCTGTTTTTT. The V call is TRBV5-1, the J call TRBJ2-2, with 7 bases fitting TRBD1. CDR3 length equals 16 residues. Unmatched junction bases numbered 11, after V lost 4 bases and J lost 5 bases. Germline lookup yields CDR1 SGHRS and CDR2 YFSETQ.

The rearrangement joins TRBV27 to TRBJ2-3, with a weak D call TRBD1 (7 bases). Trimming pared 3 bases from V and 12 bases from J, leaving 16 bases between. This CDR3 has 13 amino acids. Germline values: CDR1 MNHEY, CDR2 SMNVEV (reference sequence). The CDR3 DNA reads as TGTGCCAGCAGTTTCAATCAGGGGGGCTCACAGTATTTT. The encoded protein is CASSFNQGGSQYF.

This chain links TRBV18 with TRBJ1-2; perhaps TRBD1 as D (5 bases). V lost 2 bases, J lost 5 bases, and 9 bases lay in between. CDR1 is KGHSH, CDR2 LQKENI, per germline. There are 13 residues in the CDR3. The CDR3 DNA reads as TGTGCCAGCTCACCAGGGGCAGAATATGGCTACACCTTC. The encoded protein is CASSPGAEYGYTF.

The V gene is TRBV28, the J gene TRBJ1-4; TRBD1 agrees at 7 bases. Germline V lookup: CDR1 MDHEN, CDR2 SYDVKM. CDR3 length: 16 amino acids. The V and J ends lost 4 bases and 3 bases, in that order; junction bases with no gene match: 8. CDR3 sequence: CASSSQQGPANEKLFF. The DNA for the CDR3 is TGTGCCAGCAGTTCCCAACAGGGGCCAGCTAATGAAAAACTGTTTTTT.

The V and J genes are TRBV10-3 and TRBJ1-2, with 8 bases that match TRBD1. The CDR3 has 13 amino acids. CDR1 and CDR2 from the germline V gene are ENHRY and SYGVKD. V was pared by 5 bases and J by 4 bases, with 3 bases of the junction left unmatched. The CDR3 sequence: CAISKTGVYGYTF. CDR3 bases: TGTGCCATCAGTAAGACAGGGGTCTATGGCTACACCTTC.

The chain recombines TRBV9 with TRBJ1-3, with 9 bases aligning to TRBD1. Germline values: CDR1 SGDLS, CDR2 YYNGEE. The CDR3 is 15 amino acids. The J segment lost 11 bases and the V segment lost 0 bases, leaving 9 bases of the junction unmatched. In DNA, the CDR3 is TGTGCCAGCAGCGTAGCTGGGACAGGGAAGAGTGCCATATATTTT. This encodes CASSVAGTGKSAIYF.

The chain links TRBV4-1 to TRBJ2-3; D not certain. The V end lost 1 base, the J end lost 2 bases, and 10 bases lay between the germline ends. Germline loops: CDR1 MGHRA, CDR2 YSYEKL. There are 15 residues in the CDR3. CDR3 residues: CASSQARTPTDTQYF. The DNA of the CDR3 is TGCGCCAGCAGCCAAGCTCGCACCCCCACAGATACGCAGTATTTT.

This clone was seen only once. The J gene is TRBJ2-2, the V gene TRBV5-1; 7 positions agree with TRBD1. There are 15 residues in the CDR3. The junction had 4 bases not matched to a gene; V was cut back by 2 bases and J by 3 bases. Germline V CDR1 and CDR2: SGHRS, YFSETQ. CDR3 bases: TGCGCCAGCAGCTTACAGGGGATTGACACCGGGGAGCTGTTTTTT. Encoded protein: CASSLQGIDTGELFF. Variable domain in full (rest from reference TRBV5-1 and TRBJ2-2): KAGVTQTPRYLIKTRGQQVTLSCSPISGHRSVSWYQQTPGQGLQFLFEYFSETQRNKGNFPGRFSGRQFSNSRSEMNVSTLELGDSALYLCASSLQGIDTGELFFGEGSRLTVL.

The V call is TRBV5-1, the J call TRBJ2-2; D may be TRBD1 or TRBD2 (7 bases each). CDR1 and CDR2 (germline): SGHRS, YFSETQ. The CDR3 sequence is 15 residues long. Trimming stripped 7 bases from V and 4 bases from J, with 17 bases between. This CDR3 is CASRWGGGRTGELFF. Here the CDR3 DNA reads TGCGCCAGCCGCTGGGGAGGGGGCCGCACCGGGGAGCTGTTTTTT.

The genes are TRBV27 and TRBJ2-3; either TRBD1 or TRBD2 may fit D (6 bases each). The CDR3 extends over 11 amino acids. The V gene lost 11 bases and the J gene lost 8 bases, with 14 bases spanning the gap. CDR1 and CDR2 from the germline V gene are MNHEY and SMNVEV (reference sequence). The CDR3 DNA follows: TGTGCCGTACGGGGGCGTGGTACGCAGTATTTT. This codes for CAVRGRGTQYF.